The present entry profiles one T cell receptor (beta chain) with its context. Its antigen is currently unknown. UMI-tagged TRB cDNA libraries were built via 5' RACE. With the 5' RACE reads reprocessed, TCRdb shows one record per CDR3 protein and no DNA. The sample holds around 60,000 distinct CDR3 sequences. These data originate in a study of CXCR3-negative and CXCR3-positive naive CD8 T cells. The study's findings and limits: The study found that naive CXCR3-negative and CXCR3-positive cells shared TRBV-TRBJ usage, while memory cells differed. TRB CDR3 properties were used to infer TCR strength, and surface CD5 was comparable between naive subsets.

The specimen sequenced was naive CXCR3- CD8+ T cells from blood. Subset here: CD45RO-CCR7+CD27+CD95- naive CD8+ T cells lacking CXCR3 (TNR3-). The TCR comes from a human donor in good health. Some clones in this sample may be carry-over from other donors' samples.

CDR3 residues: CASSRDLSYEQYF. J is TRBJ2-7 and V is TRBV4-2. Germline V gene data show CDR1 as LGHNA and CDR2 as YNFKEQ. The CDR3 sequence is 13 residues long.